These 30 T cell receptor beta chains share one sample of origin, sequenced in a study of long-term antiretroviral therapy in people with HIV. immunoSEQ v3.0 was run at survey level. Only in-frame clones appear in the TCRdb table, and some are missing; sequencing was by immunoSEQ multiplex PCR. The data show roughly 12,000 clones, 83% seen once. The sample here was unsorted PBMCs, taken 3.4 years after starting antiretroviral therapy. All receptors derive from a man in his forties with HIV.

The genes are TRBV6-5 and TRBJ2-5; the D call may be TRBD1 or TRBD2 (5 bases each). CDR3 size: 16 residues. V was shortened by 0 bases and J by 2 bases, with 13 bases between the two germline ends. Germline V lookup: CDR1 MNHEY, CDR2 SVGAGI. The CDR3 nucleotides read TGTGCCAGCAGTTACTCGATGGGGACCAAACAAGAGACCCAGTACTTC. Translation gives CASSYSMGTKQETQYF.

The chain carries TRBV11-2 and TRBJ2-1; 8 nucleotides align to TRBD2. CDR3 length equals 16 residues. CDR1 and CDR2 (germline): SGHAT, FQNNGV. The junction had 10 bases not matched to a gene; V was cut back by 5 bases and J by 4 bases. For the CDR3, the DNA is TGTGCCAGCAGCCCCGTAGGCGGGAGGACGTACAATGAGCAGTTCTTC. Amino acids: CASSPVGGRTYNEQFF.

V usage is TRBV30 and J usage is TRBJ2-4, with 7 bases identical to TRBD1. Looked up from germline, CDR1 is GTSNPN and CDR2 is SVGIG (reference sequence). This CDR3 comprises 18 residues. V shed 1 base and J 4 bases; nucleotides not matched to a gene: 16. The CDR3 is CAWSARSVGDRAKNIQYF. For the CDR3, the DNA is TGTGCCTGGAGTGCCCGTTCCGTCGGGGACAGAGCAAAAAACATTCAGTACTTC.

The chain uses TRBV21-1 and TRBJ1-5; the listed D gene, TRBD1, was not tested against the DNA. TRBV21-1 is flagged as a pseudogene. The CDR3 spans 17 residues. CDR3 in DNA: TGTGCCAGCATCAAGAGGACACGAGGTTATAGCAATCAGCCCCAGCATTTT. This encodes CASIKRTRGYSNQPQHF.

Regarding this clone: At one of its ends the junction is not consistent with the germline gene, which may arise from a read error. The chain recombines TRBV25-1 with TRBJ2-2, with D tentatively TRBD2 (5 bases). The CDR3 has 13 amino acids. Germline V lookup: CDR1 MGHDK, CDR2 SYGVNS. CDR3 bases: TGTGCCAGCAGTAGGCAGAGCACCGGGGAGCCGTTTTTT. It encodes CASSRQSTGEPFF.

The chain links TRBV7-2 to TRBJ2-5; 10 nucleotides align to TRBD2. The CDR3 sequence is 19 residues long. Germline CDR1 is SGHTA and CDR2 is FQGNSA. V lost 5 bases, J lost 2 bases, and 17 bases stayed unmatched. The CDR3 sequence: CASSPEVDGTSVHQETQYF. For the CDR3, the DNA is TGTGCCAGCAGCCCCGAGGTGGACGGGACTAGCGTTCATCAAGAGACCCAGTACTTC. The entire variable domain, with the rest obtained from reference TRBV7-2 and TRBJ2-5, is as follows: GAGVSQSPSNKVTEKGKDVELRCDPISGHTALYWYRQSLGQGLEFLIYFQGNSAPDKSGLPSDRFSAERTGGSVSTLTIQRTQQEDSAVYLCASSPEVDGTSVHQETQYFGPGTRLLVL.

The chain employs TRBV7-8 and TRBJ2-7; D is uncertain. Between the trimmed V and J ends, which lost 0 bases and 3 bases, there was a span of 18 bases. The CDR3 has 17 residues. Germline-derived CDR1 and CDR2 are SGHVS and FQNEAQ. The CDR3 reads CASSLAPPHPVFYEQYF. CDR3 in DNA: TGTGCCAGCAGCTTAGCCCCCCCCCACCCGGTATTCTACGAGCAGTACTTC. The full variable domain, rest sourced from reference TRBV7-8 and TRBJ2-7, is GAGVSQSPRYKVAKRGQDVALRCDPISGHVSLFWYQQALGQGPEFLTYFQNEAQLDKSGLPSDRFFAERPEGSVSTLKIQRTQQEDSAVYLCASSLAPPHPVFYEQYFGPGTRLTVT.

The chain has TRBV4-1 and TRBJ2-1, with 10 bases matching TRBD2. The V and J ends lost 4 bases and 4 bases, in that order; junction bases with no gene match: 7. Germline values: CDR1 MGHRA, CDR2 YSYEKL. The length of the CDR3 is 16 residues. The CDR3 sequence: CASSPRAGGVYNEQFF. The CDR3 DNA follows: TGCGCCAGCAGCCCCCGAGCGGGAGGGGTATACAATGAGCAGTTCTTC.

The CDR3 DNA is TGTGCCAGCAGAGACCCAGGGGATTATGGCTACACCTTC. As protein: CASRDPGDYGYTF. The chain employs TRBV6-6 and TRBJ1-2; TRBD1 is a possible D gene (6 bases). This CDR3 region has 13 residues. The germline gives CDR1 MNHNY, CDR2 SVGAGI (reference sequence). Trimming took 6 bases from V and 5 from J, leaving 13 bases between them.

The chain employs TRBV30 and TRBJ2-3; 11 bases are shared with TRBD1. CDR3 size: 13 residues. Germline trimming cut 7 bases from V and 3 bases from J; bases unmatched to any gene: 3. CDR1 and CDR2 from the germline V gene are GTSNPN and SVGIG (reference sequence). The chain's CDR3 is CALGTGGTDTQYF. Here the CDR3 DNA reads TGTGCCTTAGGGACAGGGGGGACAGATACGCAGTATTTT.

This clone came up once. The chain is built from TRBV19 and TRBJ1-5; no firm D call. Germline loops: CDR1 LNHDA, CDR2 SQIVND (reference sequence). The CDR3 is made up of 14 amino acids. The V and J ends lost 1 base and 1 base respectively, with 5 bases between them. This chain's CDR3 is CASSIAGSNQPQHF. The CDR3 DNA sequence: TGTGCCAGTAGTATAGCGGGAAGCAATCAGCCCCAGCATTTT.

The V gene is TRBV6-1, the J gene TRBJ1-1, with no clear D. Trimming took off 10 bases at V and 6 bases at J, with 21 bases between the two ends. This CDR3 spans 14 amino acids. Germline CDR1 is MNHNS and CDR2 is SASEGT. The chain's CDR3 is CATNNYGILPEAFF. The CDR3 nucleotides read TGTGCCACCAATAACTACGGCATTCTCCCTGAAGCTTTCTTT.

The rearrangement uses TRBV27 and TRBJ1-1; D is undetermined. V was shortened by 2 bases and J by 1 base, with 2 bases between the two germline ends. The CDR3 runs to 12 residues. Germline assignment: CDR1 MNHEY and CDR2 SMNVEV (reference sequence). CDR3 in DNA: TGTGCCAGCAGTTTAGGGAACACTGAAGCTTTCTTT. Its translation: CASSLGNTEAFF.

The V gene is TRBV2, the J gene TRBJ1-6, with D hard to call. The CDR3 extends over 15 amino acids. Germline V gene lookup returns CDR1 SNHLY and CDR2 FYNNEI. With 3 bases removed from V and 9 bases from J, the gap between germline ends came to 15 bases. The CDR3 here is CASSDDGSRVSPLHF. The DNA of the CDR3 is TGTGCCAGCAGTGACGACGGGAGCCGAGTTTCACCCCTCCACTTT.

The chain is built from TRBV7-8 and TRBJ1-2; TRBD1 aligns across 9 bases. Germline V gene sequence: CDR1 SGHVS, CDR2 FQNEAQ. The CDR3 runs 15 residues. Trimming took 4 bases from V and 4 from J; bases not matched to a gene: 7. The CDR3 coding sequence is TGTGCCAGCAGCTCTGGGACAGGGCGTACCTATGGCTACACCTTC. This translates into CASSSGTGRTYGYTF.

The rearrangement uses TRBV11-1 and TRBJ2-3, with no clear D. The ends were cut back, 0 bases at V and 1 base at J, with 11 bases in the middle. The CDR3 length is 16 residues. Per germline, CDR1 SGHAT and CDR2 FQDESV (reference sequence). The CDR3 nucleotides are TGTGCCAGCAGCTTAGCATTCAGTGGCGGCACAGATACGCAGTATTTT. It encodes CASSLAFSGGTDTQYF. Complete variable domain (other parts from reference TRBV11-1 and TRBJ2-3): EAEVAQSPRYKITEKSQAVAFWCDPISGHATLYWYRQILGQGPELLVQFQDESVVDDSQLPKDRFSAERLKGVDSTLKIQPAELGDSAMYLCASSLAFSGGTDTQYFGPGTRLTVL.

CDR3 in amino acids: CASSTGQKVYNEQFF. The CDR3, as DNA: TGTGCCAGCAGTACAGGACAGAAAGTCTACAATGAGCAGTTCTTC. The rearrangement uses TRBV6-5 and TRBJ2-1; D is possibly TRBD1 (6 bases). This CDR3 spans 15 amino acids. The V end was cut by 5 bases, the J end by 3 bases, with 14 bases between. CDR1 is MNHEY, CDR2 SVGAGI, per germline.

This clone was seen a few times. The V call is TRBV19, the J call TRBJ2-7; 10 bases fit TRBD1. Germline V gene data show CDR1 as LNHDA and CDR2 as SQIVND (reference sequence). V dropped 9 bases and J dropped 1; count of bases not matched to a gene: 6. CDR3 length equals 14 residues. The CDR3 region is CASKGQGLSYEQYF. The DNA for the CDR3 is TGTGCCAGCAAGGGACAGGGGCTATCCTACGAGCAGTACTTC.

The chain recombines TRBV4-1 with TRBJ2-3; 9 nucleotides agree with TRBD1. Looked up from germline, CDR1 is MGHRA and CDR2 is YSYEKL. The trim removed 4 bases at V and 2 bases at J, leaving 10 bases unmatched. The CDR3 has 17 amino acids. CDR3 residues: CASSPTGTGTDTDTQYF. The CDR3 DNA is TGCGCCAGCAGCCCTACCGGGACAGGGACGGACACAGATACGCAGTATTTT.

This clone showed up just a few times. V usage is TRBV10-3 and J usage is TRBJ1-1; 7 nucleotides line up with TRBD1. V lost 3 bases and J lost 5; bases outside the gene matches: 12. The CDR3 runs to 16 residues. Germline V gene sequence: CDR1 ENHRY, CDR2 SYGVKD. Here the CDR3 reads CAISDGTGESGTEAFF. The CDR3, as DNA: TGTGCCATCAGTGACGGCACAGGGGAGTCGGGGACTGAAGCTTTCTTT.

The CDR3 sequence is CAISESHSDSTNEKLFF. CDR3 in DNA: TGTGCCATCAGTGAGTCCCACAGCGACTCAACTAATGAAAAACTGTTTTTT. The chain combines TRBV10-3 with TRBJ1-4; D is uncertain. The ends were cut back, 0 bases at V and 0 bases at J, with 11 bases in the middle. This CDR3 region has 17 residues. Germline loops: CDR1 ENHRY, CDR2 SYGVKD.

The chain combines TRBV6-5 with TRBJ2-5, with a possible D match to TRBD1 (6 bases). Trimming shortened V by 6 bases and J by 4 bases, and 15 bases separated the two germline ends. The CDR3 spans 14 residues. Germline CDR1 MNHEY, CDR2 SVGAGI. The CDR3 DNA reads TGTGCCAGCAGGCCGGGTCCCAGGGGAGAGACCCAGTACTTC. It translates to CASRPGPRGETQYF.

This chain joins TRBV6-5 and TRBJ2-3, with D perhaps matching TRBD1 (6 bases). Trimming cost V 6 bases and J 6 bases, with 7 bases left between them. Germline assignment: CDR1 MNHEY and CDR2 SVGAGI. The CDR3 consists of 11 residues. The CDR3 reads CASSQGDTQYF. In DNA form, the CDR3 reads TGTGCCAGCAGCCAGGGGGATACGCAGTATTTT.

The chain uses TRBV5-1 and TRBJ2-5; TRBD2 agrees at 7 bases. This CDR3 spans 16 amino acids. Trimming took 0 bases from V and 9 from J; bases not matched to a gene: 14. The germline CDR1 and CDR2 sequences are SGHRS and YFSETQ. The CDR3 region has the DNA TGCGCCAGCAGCTTGGGGTCTAGCGGCCCGGTTCAAGCCCAGTACTTC. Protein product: CASSLGSSGPVQAQYF.

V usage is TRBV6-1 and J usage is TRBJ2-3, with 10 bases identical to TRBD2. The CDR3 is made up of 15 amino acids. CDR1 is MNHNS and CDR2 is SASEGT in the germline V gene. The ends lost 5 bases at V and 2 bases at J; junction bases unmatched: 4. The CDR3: CASSTTSGTTDTQYF. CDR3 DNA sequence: TGTGCCAGCAGTACTACTAGCGGGACCACAGATACGCAGTATTTT.

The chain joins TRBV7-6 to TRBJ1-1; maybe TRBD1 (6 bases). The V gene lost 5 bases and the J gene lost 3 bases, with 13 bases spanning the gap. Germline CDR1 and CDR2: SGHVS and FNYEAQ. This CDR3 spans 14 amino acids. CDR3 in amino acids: CASSPGQTHTEAFF. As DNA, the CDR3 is TGTGCCAGCAGCCCCGGACAGACTCACACTGAAGCTTTCTTT.

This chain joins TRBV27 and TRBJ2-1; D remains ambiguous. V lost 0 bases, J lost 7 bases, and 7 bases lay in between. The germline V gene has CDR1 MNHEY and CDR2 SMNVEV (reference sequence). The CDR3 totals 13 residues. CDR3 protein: CASSLSFGNEQFF. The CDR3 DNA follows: TGTGCCAGCAGTTTATCATTCGGGAATGAGCAGTTCTTC.

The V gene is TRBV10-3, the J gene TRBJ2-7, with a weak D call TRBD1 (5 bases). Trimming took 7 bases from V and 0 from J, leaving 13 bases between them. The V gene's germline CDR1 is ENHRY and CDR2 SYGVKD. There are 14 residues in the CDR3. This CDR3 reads CAITDSSSSYEQYF. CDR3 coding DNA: TGTGCCATCACCGACAGCTCCAGCTCCTACGAGCAGTACTTC.

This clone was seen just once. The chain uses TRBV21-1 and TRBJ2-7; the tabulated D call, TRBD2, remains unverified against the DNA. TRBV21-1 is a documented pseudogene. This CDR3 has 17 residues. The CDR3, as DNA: TGTGCCAGCAGCAAATGTAATGGACAGCGGGGCCCCTACGAGCAGTACTTC. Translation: CASSKCNGQRGPYEQYF.

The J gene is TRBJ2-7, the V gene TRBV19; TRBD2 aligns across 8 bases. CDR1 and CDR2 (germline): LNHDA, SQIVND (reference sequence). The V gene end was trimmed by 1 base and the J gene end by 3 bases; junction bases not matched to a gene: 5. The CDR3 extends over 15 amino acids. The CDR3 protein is CASSIAVAGHYEQYF. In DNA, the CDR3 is TGTGCCAGTAGTATAGCAGTAGCGGGACACTACGAGCAGTACTTC.